Below, one T cell receptor (beta chain) is given with its context. No antigen is known for it. Cells sorted as Tregs were CD4+, CD25+ and CD127-/low. Study-level results: In terms of TCR gene usage, tumor memory CD4+ T cells clustered together with blood and lymph node memory CD4+ cells, as well as with lymph node naive CD4+ cells. Tumor-infiltrating Treg TCR alpha and beta sequences overlapped most with tumor naive CD4+ T cells, then blood naive.

Semi-nested PCR with Nested Universal Primer A followed constant-region reverse priming of full-length variable regions. MiXCR, run by TCRdb on the 5' RACE reads, gives a single entry per CDR3 protein. This table holds roughly 57,000 distinct CDR3 sequences, more than 20% found once. The sequence derives from a female donor with breast cancer. The material sequenced was tumor-infiltrating Tregs sorted from the breast tumor.

The chain's CDR3 is CSALGTSGSLNQETQYF. CDR3 sequence (DNA): TGCAGTGCGCTTGGGACTAGCGGGAGCCTAAACCAAGAGACCCAGTACTTC. The rearrangement uses TRBV20-1 and TRBJ2-5; 14 positions agree with TRBD2. The CDR3 loop spans 17 amino acids. CDR1 is DFQATT and CDR2 is SNEGSKA in the germline V gene (reference sequence). Losses at the gene ends were 6 bases for V and 0 bases for J; bases not matched to a gene: 9.